What follows is one T cell receptor (beta chain) and its context. Authors' analysis steps: Nucleated cell counts were estimated from reference gene primer amplification. Sequencing was performed with immunoSEQ multiplex PCR; in TCRdb, only in-frame clones are kept and a portion is missing. That table supplies the V and J calls and clone size; D and trimming were determined from the DNA. The sample lists approximately 84,000 clones; almost 90% were seen once. These data are taken from a study of blood T cell repertoires in COVID-19. Across the study: Researchers got acute and convalescent COVID-19 samples from the United States, Italy and Spain. The analysed material was cDNA or gDNA that came from T cells, B-cell-depleted T cells, or PBMCs.

CDR1 and CDR2 from the germline V gene are MDHEN and SYDVKM. J gave up 5 bases and V 7 bases, and 7 bases lay outside the gene matches. The length of the CDR3 is 15 residues. The sequencing sample was made of peripheral blood. The chain recombines TRBV28 with TRBJ2-1; TRBD1 agrees at 11 bases. The TCR comes from a human donor with active COVID-19. The donor label of this sample is uncertain. The chain's CDR3 is CASTGQGAKNNEQFF. The CDR3 DNA reads TGTGCCAGCACTGGACAGGGGGCCAAGAACAATGAGCAGTTCTTC. Based on the CDR3 plus reference TRBV28 and TRBJ2-1, the full variable domain is DVKVTQSSRYLVKRTGEKVFLECVQDMDHENMFWYRQDPGLGLRLIYFSYDVKMKEKGDIPEGYSVSREKKERFSLILESASTNQTSMYLCASTGQGAKNNEQFFGPGTRLTVL.